The 13 T cell receptor beta chains listed next were all sequenced from one sample in a study of blood T cell repertoires in COVID-19. Assay used: immunoSEQ multiplex PCR; TCRdb lists only in-frame clones, some missing. This table has about 430,000 clones, about 90% appearing once. Sequenced input: peripheral blood. These receptors all stem from a young man with COVID-19, enrolled during active disease.

The CDR3 here is CASSLRQLNYGYTF. In DNA, the CDR3 is TGTGCCAGCAGTTTGAGGCAGCTCAACTATGGCTACACCTTC. The rearrangement joins TRBV28 to TRBJ1-2; no reliable D call. CDR1 and CDR2 from the germline V gene are MDHEN and SYDVKM. CDR3 size: 14 residues. The germline V and J ends were trimmed by 3 bases and 2 bases, with 10 bases remaining between them.

This rearrangement joins TRBV29-1 to TRBJ2-2; no clear D gene. This CDR3 comprises 12 residues. Trimming stripped 0 bases from V and 4 bases from J, with 3 bases between. Germline V gives CDR1 SQVTM, CDR2 ANQGSEA. The CDR3 DNA is TGCAGCGTTGAAGACAGCACCGGGGAGCTGTTTTTT. Its protein is CSVEDSTGELFF.

The gene calls are TRBV15 and TRBJ2-2, with D possibly matching TRBD1 (6 bases). Between the trimmed V and J ends, which lost 1 base and 7 bases, there was a span of 10 bases. Germline CDR1 reads LNHNV; CDR2 reads YYDKDF (reference sequence). The CDR3 consists of 14 residues. The CDR3 nucleotides read TGTGCCACCAGCAGAGGGACAGAACACGGGGAGCTGTTTTTT. Residues: CATSRGTEHGELFF.

This chain connects TRBV18 to TRBJ1-1; the D gene is possibly TRBD1 (5 bases). Trimming left V 1 base short and J 5 bases short, with 14 bases between. Germline V gene data show CDR1 as KGHSH and CDR2 as LQKENI. The CDR3 has 15 amino acids. The DNA for the CDR3 is TGTGCCAGCTCACCACATGGGGGGGAAGGGACTGAAGCTTTCTTT. Translated: CASSPHGGEGTEAFF.

V gene TRBV7-2 combines with J gene TRBJ2-3, with 13 bases fitting TRBD2. The germline V gene encodes CDR1 SGHTA and CDR2 FQGNSA. The junction had 8 bases not matched to a gene; V was cut back by 4 bases and J by 4 bases. This CDR3 region has 17 residues. CDR3 sequence: CASSSRLAGGRADTQYF. In DNA form, the CDR3 reads TGTGCCAGCAGCTCACGACTAGCGGGGGGCCGAGCAGATACGCAGTATTTT.

The rearrangement links TRBV12-5 to TRBJ2-7; 10 bases fit TRBD1. The ends lost 1 base at V and 3 bases at J; junction bases unmatched: 6. The CDR3 has 16 amino acids. Germline V CDR1 and CDR2: LGHNT, FRNRAP. The CDR3: CASGLAVGQGDYEQYF. CDR3 in DNA: TGTGCTAGTGGTTTGGCCGTAGGACAGGGGGACTACGAGCAGTACTTC. Using reference TRBV12-5 and TRBJ2-7 for the parts outside the CDR3, the full variable domain is DARVTQTPRHKVTEMGQEVTMRCQPILGHNTVFWYRQTMMQGLELLAYFRNRAPLDDSGMPKDRFSAEMPDATLATLKIQPSEPRDSAVYFCASGLAVGQGDYEQYFGPGTRLTVT.

This clone was seen ten or more times. The rearrangement links TRBV27 to TRBJ2-7; 8 nucleotides line up with TRBD2. The ends lost 2 bases at V and 6 bases at J; junction bases unmatched: 6. The CDR3 runs to 14 residues. Germline CDR1 is MNHEY and CDR2 is SMNVEV (reference sequence). This CDR3 reads CASSLIAGQSEQYF. For the CDR3, the DNA is TGTGCCAGCAGTTTAATAGCGGGGCAGTCCGAGCAGTACTTC.

In DNA, the CDR3 is TGTGCCAGCAGTTCCGTCTACGAGCAGTACTTC. This sequence encodes CASSSVYEQYF. This rearrangement joins TRBV27 to TRBJ2-7; D is ambiguous. The V gene's germline CDR1 is MNHEY and CDR2 SMNVEV (reference sequence). Deletions cut 4 bases from V and 3 bases from J, with 4 bases between. The CDR3 extends over 11 amino acids.

This chain uses TRBV4-1 with TRBJ2-5; maybe TRBD2 (7 bases). Germline-derived CDR1 and CDR2 are MGHRA and YSYEKL. The CDR3 length is 14 residues. The V end lost 6 bases, the J end lost 2 bases, and 13 bases lay between the germline ends. CDR3 sequence (DNA): TGCGCCAGCAGGAAGGGGGGGGGTCAAGAGACCCAGTACTTC. Translated, it gives CASRKGGGQETQYF.

This chain links TRBV6-5 with TRBJ1-1, with 7 bases fitting TRBD1. V trimming: 7 bases; J trimming: 12 bases; junction bases outside the gene matches: 8. This CDR3 region has 11 residues. CDR1 and CDR2 (germline): MNHEY, SVGAGI. The DNA for the CDR3 is TGTGCCAGCATCTTCGACAGGGAGACTTTCTTT. It yields the protein CASIFDRETFF.

The J gene is TRBJ2-7, the V gene TRBV6-5; weak D call: TRBD1 (6 bases). Germline loops: CDR1 MNHEY, CDR2 SVGAGI. V lost 6 bases, J lost 7 bases, and 16 bases lay in between. The CDR3 has 13 residues. Written as DNA, the CDR3 is TGTGCCAGCAGGGTCGGGACAAACTCGGAGCAGTACTTC. It is translated as CASRVGTNSEQYF.

The chain couples TRBV23-1 to TRBJ2-2; D might be TRBD1 (6 bases). TRBV23-1 is classed as an ORF, of uncertain function. Trimming cost V 3 bases and J 1 base, with 6 bases left between them. The CDR3 is made up of 14 amino acids. CDR3 protein: CASSQGQNTGELFF. CDR3 coding DNA: TGCGCCAGCAGTCAGGGACAGAACACCGGGGAGCTGTTTTTT.

The chain is built from TRBV29-1 and TRBJ1-1; the D gene is possibly TRBD1 (6 bases). Trimming removed 6 bases at V and 0 bases at J, with 20 bases between. Germline CDR1 reads SQVTM; CDR2 reads ANQGSEA. The CDR3 extends over 16 amino acids. The CDR3 coding sequence is TGCAGCGTCGGGACAATAACCGATTACATGAACACTGAAGCTTTCTTT. Its translation is CSVGTITDYMNTEAFF.